This TCR beta chain was identified in a study of blood T cell repertoires in COVID-19. Study in general: Both acute and convalescent COVID-19 samples were obtained from the United States, Italy and Spain. T cells, B-cell-depleted T cells, or PBMCs supplied cDNA or gDNA.

V lost 7 bases to trimming and J lost 6 bases; unmatched junction nucleotides: 6. The CDR3 runs 13 residues. Germline lookup yields CDR1 LNHDA and CDR2 SQIVND (reference sequence). As originally analysed: Using reference gene primer amplification, nucleated cell counts were estimated. Assay: immunoSEQ multiplex PCR; the TCRdb copy retains only in-frame clones and omits some. The V and J calls and clone size come from that table; D and trimming were worked out from the DNA. The table shows about 50,000 clones, with 83% occurring only once. This clonotype was sampled from a middle-aged man with acute or convalescent COVID-19. The chain uses TRBV19 and TRBJ2-3; TRBD1 matches at 8 bases. The sequencing input was peripheral blood. Here the CDR3 reads CASKRQGPDTQYF. The DNA for the CDR3 is TGTGCCAGTAAAAGACAGGGGCCCGATACGCAGTATTTT. Combining the CDR3 with reference TRBV19 and TRBJ2-3 gives the whole variable domain DGGITQSPKYLFRKEGQNVTLSCEQNLNHDAMYWYRQDPGQGLRLIYYSQIVNDFQKGDIAEGYSVSREKKESFPLTVTSAQKNPTAFYLCASKRQGPDTQYFGPGTRLTVL.